The 25 T cell receptor beta chains reported below all come from one sample, sequenced in a study of blood T cell repertoires in COVID-19. Assay: immunoSEQ multiplex PCR; the TCRdb copy retains only in-frame clones and omits some. The sample lists fewer than 300,000 clones; roughly 84% were seen once. The specimen was peripheral blood. The receptors stem from a human donor in a cohort sampled during active COVID-19.

V gene TRBV27 combines with J gene TRBJ2-5; D possibly corresponds to TRBD1 (6 bases). The CDR3 is made up of 15 amino acids. Looked up from germline, CDR1 is MNHEY and CDR2 is SMNVEV (reference sequence). Trimming removed 6 bases at V and 0 bases at J, with 14 bases between. CDR3 DNA: TGTGCCAGCAGAAGAGCCGGGACACACCAAGAGACCCAGTACTTC. It is translated as CASRRAGTHQETQYF.

The chain has TRBV13 and TRBJ1-1; 7 positions match TRBD1. The CDR3 sequence is 16 residues long. The V gene's germline CDR1 is PRHDT and CDR2 FYEKMQ (reference sequence). The J segment lost 5 bases and the V segment lost 5 bases, leaving 14 bases of the junction unmatched. The chain's CDR3 is CASSTRLPDRDTEAFF. CDR3 sequence (DNA): TGTGCCAGCAGCACACGCCTCCCTGACAGGGATACTGAAGCTTTCTTT.

The chain has TRBV28 and TRBJ1-5; D not resolved. The V and J ends lost 4 bases and 0 bases respectively, with 13 bases between them. Per germline, CDR1 MDHEN and CDR2 SYDVKM. This CDR3 contains 16 residues. CDR3 bases: TGTGCCAGCAGTTGGAACAGAGCCTATAGCAATCAGCCCCAGCATTTT. Protein sequence: CASSWNRAYSNQPQHF.

This sequence joins TRBV5-8 and TRBJ2-1; 12 bases are a match to TRBD2. This CDR3 contains 15 residues. The V segment lost 3 bases and the J segment 9 bases; nucleotides outside the gene matches: 7. Germline V gene lookup returns CDR1 SGHTS and CDR2 YDEGEE. This CDR3 reads CASSSTSGRVGEQFF. CDR3 in DNA: TGTGCCAGCAGCTCGACTAGCGGGAGAGTAGGTGAGCAGTTCTTC.

The gene calls are TRBV2 and TRBJ2-1; 9 bases map to TRBD1. The V gene end was trimmed by 8 bases and the J gene end by 5 bases; junction bases not matched to a gene: 13. Per the germline V gene, CDR1 is SNHLY and CDR2 is FYNNEI. The CDR3 runs to 16 residues. CDR3 sequence: CASLNSGTGYHNEQFF. CDR3 sequence (DNA): TGTGCCAGCCTTAATTCCGGGACAGGGTACCACAATGAGCAGTTCTTC.

The sample holds a few counts of this clone. The chain joins TRBV5-6 to TRBJ2-1; 8 bases line up with TRBD2. The CDR3 runs to 14 residues. Trimming removed 4 bases from V and 7 bases from J; junction bases left unmatched: 7. In germline, CDR1 is SGHDT, CDR2 YYEEEE. CDR3 residues: CASSPMGLDNEQFF. In DNA form, the CDR3 reads TGTGCCAGCAGCCCCATGGGACTAGATAATGAGCAGTTCTTC.

The V gene is TRBV7-2, the J gene TRBJ2-4; TRBD1 is a possible D gene (5 bases). Per the germline V gene, CDR1 is SGHTA and CDR2 is FQGNSA. The ends were cut back, 5 bases at V and 0 bases at J, with 8 bases in the middle. The CDR3 has 14 residues. CDR3 region: CASSGHLAKNIQYF. In DNA form, the CDR3 reads TGTGCCAGCAGCGGACATCTAGCCAAAAACATTCAGTACTTC.

The V gene is TRBV15, the J gene TRBJ2-1, with D uncertain. The ends were cut back, 1 base at V and 4 bases at J, with 5 bases in the middle. The CDR3 is 13 residues long. Germline loops: CDR1 LNHNV, CDR2 YYDKDF (reference sequence). Here the CDR3 DNA reads TGTGCCACCAGCAGAGGGGCTTACAATGAGCAGTTCTTC. Protein sequence: CATSRGAYNEQFF.

This clone was seen just once. V usage is TRBV2 and J usage is TRBJ2-2, with D perhaps TRBD2 (7 bases). Germline-derived CDR1 and CDR2 are SNHLY and FYNNEI. The germline V and J ends were trimmed by 5 bases and 7 bases, with 14 bases remaining between them. This CDR3 has 14 amino acids. CDR3 in amino acids: CASSIRGAIGELFF. CDR3 nucleotide sequence: TGTGCCAGCAGTATTCGGGGGGCAATCGGGGAGCTGTTTTTT. The whole variable domain, filled in from reference TRBV2 and TRBJ2-2, reads EPEVTQTPSHQVTQMGQEVILRCVPISNHLYFYWYRQILGQKVEFLVSFYNNEISEKSEIFDDQFSVERPDGSNFTLKIRSTKLEDSAMYFCASSIRGAIGELFFGEGSRLTVL.

Comment on this clone: One junction end does not reproduce the germline sequence, and a read error may be involved. This chain connects TRBV10-3 to TRBJ2-2, with TRBD2 matching over 10 bases. CDR1 and CDR2 from the germline V gene are ENHRY and SYGVKD. This CDR3 is built from 16 residues. Written as DNA, the CDR3 is TGTGCCATCAGTGAAACTAGCGGGGTAAACACCGGGGAGCCGTTTTTT. Protein sequence: CAISETSGVNTGEPFF.

This chain joins TRBV18 and TRBJ2-5; a possible D gene is TRBD1 (6 bases). Germline CDR1 reads KGHSH; CDR2 reads LQKENI. The CDR3 extends over 14 amino acids. Trimming left V 6 bases short and J 5 bases short, with 16 bases between. As DNA, the CDR3 is TGTGCCAGCTCGGCGCTCGGACAGATTGAGACCCAGTACTTC. Translation gives CASSALGQIETQYF.

The CDR3 sequence: CASSFYGSGYEQYF. CDR3 sequence (DNA): TGTGCCAGCAGCTTCTACGGGAGCGGCTACGAGCAGTACTTC. The rearrangement joins TRBV11-2 to TRBJ2-7; D perhaps matches TRBD2 (6 bases). V lost 3 bases and J 3 bases, leaving 12 bases between the germline ends. CDR1 is SGHAT and CDR2 is FQNNGV in the germline V gene. This CDR3 comprises 14 residues. The full variable domain, rest sourced from reference TRBV11-2 and TRBJ2-7, is EAGVAQSPRYKIIEKRQSVAFWCNPISGHATLYWYQQILGQGPKLLIQFQNNGVVDDSQLPKDRFSAERLKGVDSTLKIQPAKLEDSAVYLCASSFYGSGYEQYFGPGTRLTVT.

The chain is built from TRBV19 and TRBJ2-5, with 10 bases lining up with TRBD2. V lost 4 bases to trimming and J lost 4 bases; unmatched junction nucleotides: 6. The CDR3 covers 15 residues. CDR1 LNHDA and CDR2 SQIVND come from the germline V gene (reference sequence). The CDR3 DNA reads as TGTGCCAGTAGTAGGGGACTAGCGCTCCCAGAGACCCAGTACTTC. Encoded protein: CASSRGLALPETQYF.

The chain links TRBV19 to TRBJ2-7, with D possibly TRBD2 on 7 matching bases. The germline V and J ends were trimmed by 3 bases and 3 bases, with 15 bases remaining between them. The CDR3 loop spans 15 amino acids. Germline V gene data show CDR1 as LNHDA and CDR2 as SQIVND (reference sequence). CDR3 DNA: TGTGCCAGTAGTATCGTAGGGGGGGTCGGCTACGAGCAGTACTTC. It encodes CASSIVGGVGYEQYF.

The gene calls are TRBV13 and TRBJ1-4, with D possibly being TRBD1 (5 bases). Trimming shortened V by 4 bases and J by 6 bases, and 12 bases separated the two germline ends. This CDR3 has 14 amino acids. Germline CDR1 is PRHDT and CDR2 is FYEKMQ (reference sequence). CDR3 in amino acids: CASSSQGFDEKLFF. The CDR3 bases are TGTGCCAGCAGCTCCCAGGGCTTTGATGAAAAACTGTTTTTT.

The chain employs TRBV4-2 and TRBJ1-2; D is uncertain. The CDR3 has 14 amino acids. Germline V CDR1 and CDR2: LGHNA, YNFKEQ. V was shortened by 1 base and J by 2 bases, with 8 bases between the two germline ends. CDR3 sequence (DNA): TGTGCCAGCAGCCAAGGTATGGGCAACTATGGCTACACCTTC. Translation gives CASSQGMGNYGYTF.

The V call is TRBV5-4, the J call TRBJ1-4; 9 positions agree with TRBD1. J lost 8 bases, V lost 5 bases, and 4 bases had no gene match. CDR3 length: 13 residues. The germline gives CDR1 SGHNT, CDR2 YYREEE (reference sequence). CDR3 DNA: TGTGCCAGCAGTAAGGGACAGGGCGAAAAACTGTTTTTT. Protein: CASSKGQGEKLFF.

The chain couples TRBV5-6 to TRBJ1-1; TRBD1 matches 7 bases. The CDR3 length is 15 residues. CDR1 and CDR2 from the germline V gene are SGHDT and YYEEEE. Trimming cost V 4 bases and J 2 bases; bases outside gene matches: 8. This chain's CDR3 is CASSDGTAINTEAFF. The CDR3 nucleotides are TGTGCCAGCAGCGATGGGACAGCGATCAACACTGAAGCTTTCTTT.

This clone came up once. The chain has TRBV4-1 and TRBJ1-5, with a weak D call TRBD1 (6 bases). This CDR3 is 17 amino acids long. Trimming took 1 base from V and 2 from J, leaving 15 bases between them. Germline values: CDR1 MGHRA, CDR2 YSYEKL. The CDR3 nucleotides read TGCGCCAGCAGCCAAGTGCCGAGGGGGGGCGGCAATCAGCCCCAGCATTTT. This gives the protein CASSQVPRGGGNQPQHF.

This clone was counted once. This chain joins TRBV5-4 and TRBJ2-2; TRBD2 aligns across 10 bases. The CDR3 contains 14 residues. Trimming at V came to 4 bases and at J to 6 bases, leaving 3 bases not matched to a gene. Germline loops: CDR1 SGHNT, CDR2 YYREEE (reference sequence). This CDR3 is CASSTGTSAGELFF. The CDR3, as DNA: TGTGCCAGCAGCACCGGGACTAGCGCCGGGGAGCTGTTTTTT.

This CDR3 is CASTTTGRSYEQYF. CDR3 nucleotides: TGTGCCAGCACTACGACAGGGAGATCCTACGAGCAGTACTTC. The chain joins TRBV6-6 to TRBJ2-7; 7 bases are shared with TRBD1. The junction had 7 bases not matched to a gene; V was cut back by 7 bases and J by 1 base. This CDR3 spans 14 amino acids. Germline V CDR1 and CDR2: MNHNY, SVGAGI (reference sequence).

CDR3 protein: CASTLQGLRTEAFF. CDR3 coding DNA: TGTGCCAGTACTTTGCAGGGTTTGAGAACTGAAGCTTTCTTT. The chain uses TRBV19 and TRBJ1-1; D perhaps matches TRBD1 (5 bases). V lost 7 bases to trimming and J lost 5 bases, with 17 bases between them. Germline V lookup: CDR1 LNHDA, CDR2 SQIVND (reference sequence). This CDR3 is 14 amino acids long.

The CDR3 region has the DNA TGTGCCAGCTCTCCCAGAGAGGGACTAGCATTGTACGAGCAGTACTTC. Amino acid sequence: CASSPREGLALYEQYF. The chain joins TRBV18 to TRBJ2-7; 9 bases are a match to TRBD2. The length of the CDR3 is 16 residues. J lost 4 bases, V lost 6 bases, and 13 bases had no gene match. Germline CDR1 KGHSH, CDR2 LQKENI.

This sequence joins TRBV2 and TRBJ2-3, with D possibly TRBD1 on 6 matching bases. The germline gives CDR1 SNHLY, CDR2 FYNNEI. Trimming pared 5 bases from V and 2 bases from J, leaving 20 bases between. The CDR3 is 17 amino acids. The CDR3 DNA sequence: TGTGCCAGCAGTTATCAGGGGCCAGTCACGATCACAGATACGCAGTATTTT. Its protein product is CASSYQGPVTITDTQYF.

The chain recombines TRBV6-1 with TRBJ1-1; D unclear. The V and J ends lost 2 bases and 3 bases respectively, with 10 bases between them. There are 14 residues in the CDR3. CDR1 and CDR2 from the germline V gene are MNHNS and SASEGT. CDR3 coding DNA: TGTGCCAGCAGTGAATCCGATTCGGACACTGAAGCTTTCTTT. This encodes CASSESDSDTEAFF.